This T cell receptor (beta chain) was sequenced in a study of T cell responses to AZD1222 COVID-19 vaccine. Study outcomes and limitations: A mostly white British donor set with more females was recruited, and clonal diversity was possibly underestimated.

The ends were cut back, 6 bases at V and 2 bases at J, with 16 bases in the middle. Germline-derived CDR1 and CDR2 are MNHEY and SVGAGI. The CDR3 is 15 residues long. Repertoires were generated with immunoSEQ multiplex PCR, while TCRdb's copy carries only in-frame clones and drops some. Of approximately 60,000 clones listed, 84% are singletons. Turning to this clone: The antigen is not known.

The genes are TRBV6-5 and TRBJ1-2; D may be TRBD1 (5 bases). Sequenced here: peripheral blood, sampled on day 0 of AZD1222 vaccination. This TCR came from an adult in good health. CDR3 nucleotides: TGTGCCAGCAGCGGGGGAAGGGCGTTCAACTATGGCTACACCTTC. Protein: CASSGGRAFNYGYTF.